The sequence of this T cell receptor beta chain was determined in a study of CD8+ T cells in alopecia areata. Turning to the study itself: Patients remained on tofacitinib for 6 to 18 months and then went 6 months without it.

In each case, RNA was isolated and then reverse transcribed into cDNA as the sequencing template. Sequencing used immunoSEQ multiplex PCR; TCRdb keeps in-frame clones, though not all of them. This sample carries 80,000 to 100,000 clones, roughly 46% of them seen once, and the ten largest clones take more than 15%. V lost 3 bases, J lost 6 bases, and 11 bases lay in between. Germline assignment: CDR1 LNHDA and CDR2 SQIVND (reference sequence). The CDR3 is 13 amino acids. Study-wide results and limits: Just one nonresponder means the tie between baseline CD8+ expansion and response stays uncertain.

Indicated treatment: oral pan-JAK inhibitor, 5-10 mg twice daily. Regarding this clone: As yet, its antigen is unknown.

The source is a human donor with alopecia areata. The input for sequencing was CD8+ T cells sorted from blood, taken at week 24, from a patient treated with tofacitinib. The chain uses TRBV19 and TRBJ1-1; D is perhaps TRBD1 (5 bases). The CDR3 is CASSIGARSEAFF. For the CDR3, the DNA is TGTGCCAGTAGTATTGGGGCCCGTTCTGAAGCTTTCTTT.